Presented here are 21 T cell receptor beta chains from one specimen sequenced in a study of T cells expressing NK-cell markers. TCRdb re-called the 5' RACE reads and shows each CDR3 protein once, DNA omitted. This repertoire includes around 470,000 distinct CDR3 sequences. Sequenced input: blood T cells: a sorted CD56 or NKG2C T cell subset, CD4+ or CD8+ T cells, or bulk PBMC T cells (not recorded which). The receptors were gathered from a woman between 50 and 59 years old in good health.

This chain uses TRBV5-1 with TRBJ2-7; lacking DNA, the TRBD2 call made by TCRdb goes unchecked. Germline CDR1 reads SGHRS; CDR2 reads YFSETQ. The CDR3 contains 12 residues. CDR3 in amino acids: CASGDYLYEQYF.

The CDR3 region is CASRWDISEAFF. This chain connects TRBV6-6 to TRBJ1-1; TCRdb's D gene call, TRBD1, goes unchecked for lack of DNA. The CDR3 length is 12 residues. CDR1 is MNHNY, CDR2 SVGAGI, per germline (reference sequence).

The J gene is TRBJ2-2, the V gene TRBV20-1; TCRdb indicates TRBD1, and absent DNA this call remains unverified. CDR3 length equals 16 residues. The germline gives CDR1 DFQATT, CDR2 SNEGSKA (reference sequence). CDR3 sequence: CSARDQRGTHTGELFF.

The chain is built from TRBV12-3 or TRBV12-4 and TRBJ1-2. The CDR3 length is 13 residues. CDR3 sequence: CASSWVSNYGYTF.

J is TRBJ2-1 and V is TRBV10-3. The V gene's germline CDR1 is ENHRY and CDR2 SYGVKD. The CDR3 contains 11 residues. The CDR3 sequence: CAINTENEQFF.

This sequence joins TRBV4-2 and TRBJ1-3. CDR3 length: 16 amino acids. Germline loops: CDR1 LGHNA, CDR2 YNFKEQ. This chain's CDR3 is CASSQGGGSSGNTIYF.

This chain links TRBV3-1 with TRBJ2-7; the TRBD2 assignment by TCRdb is unverifiable without DNA. This CDR3 region has 16 residues. Germline V gene lookup returns CDR1 LGHDT and CDR2 YNNKEL (reference sequence). The CDR3 protein is CASSPVASGSSYEQYF.

The chain employs TRBV24-1 and TRBJ2-1; absent DNA, TCRdb's TRBD1 call cannot be checked. The CDR3 sequence is 18 residues long. The germline gives CDR1 KGHDR, CDR2 SFDVKD. The CDR3 sequence: CATSDWGRDRAFSNEQFF.

This chain uses TRBV27 with TRBJ2-1; no DNA is available, so the TRBD2 call from TCRdb remains unchecked. This CDR3 comprises 15 residues. CDR1 and CDR2 from the germline V gene are MNHEY and SMNVEV (reference sequence). CDR3 residues: CASSLFGPKYNEQFF.

The rearrangement joins TRBV12-3 or TRBV12-4 to TRBJ2-1; TCRdb gives TRBD2 as the D gene, but with no DNA this cannot be confirmed. The CDR3 contains 12 residues. CDR3 sequence: CASSFSASGRFF.

The chain couples TRBV7-8 to TRBJ2-5; TCRdb names TRBD2, which stays unverified in the absence of DNA. Per germline, CDR1 SGHVS and CDR2 FQNEAQ. This CDR3 spans 12 amino acids. This CDR3 reads CASSSSGETQYF. The variable domain in full, with the rest retrieved from reference TRBV7-8 and TRBJ2-5, is GAGVSQSPRYKVAKRGQDVALRCDPISGHVSLFWYQQALGQGPEFLTYFQNEAQLDKSGLPSDRFFAERPEGSVSTLKIQRTQQEDSAVYLCASSSSGETQYFGPGTRLLVL.

This chain connects TRBV3-1 to TRBJ2-3; absent DNA, TCRdb's TRBD1 call cannot be checked. Germline loops: CDR1 LGHDT, CDR2 YNNKEL (reference sequence). The CDR3 covers 16 residues. CDR3 sequence reads: CASSQRLTGTTDTQYF.

This rearrangement joins TRBV7-9 to TRBJ2-3; TCRdb's D gene call, TRBD2, goes unchecked for lack of DNA. This CDR3 comprises 16 residues. Germline V lookup: CDR1 SEHNR, CDR2 FQNEAQ (reference sequence). CDR3: CASSPSRLADTDTQYF.

J is TRBJ1-4 and V is TRBV4-1; TCRdb reports TRBD1, a call that lacks DNA to check it against. The CDR3 totals 15 residues. Per germline, CDR1 MGHRA and CDR2 YSYEKL. CDR3 sequence: CASSQDNRGREKLFF.

The V and J genes are TRBV4-1 and TRBJ2-3; with no DNA, the TCRdb D assignment of TRBD1 cannot be verified. CDR3 length equals 16 residues. Germline CDR1 is MGHRA and CDR2 is YSYEKL. This chain's CDR3 is CASSQSPRQATDTQYF.

The rearrangement joins TRBV9 to TRBJ2-5. Per germline, CDR1 SGDLS and CDR2 YYNGEE. The CDR3 covers 13 residues. CDR3 region: CASSVSGGETQYF.

The chain carries TRBV20-1 and TRBJ2-3; there is no DNA to check the TCRdb D call of TRBD2. The germline CDR1 and CDR2 sequences are DFQATT and SNEGSKA (reference sequence). CDR3 length equals 16 residues. CDR3 protein: CSARDPGLGVPDTQYF.

The V gene is TRBV9, the J gene TRBJ2-7; absent DNA, TCRdb's TRBD1 call cannot be checked. The CDR3 sequence is 15 residues long. From germline, CDR1 is SGDLS and CDR2 YYNGEE. CDR3 in amino acids: CASSVVSDRVGEQYF.

The chain carries TRBV2 and TRBJ2-1; absent DNA, TCRdb's TRBD2 call cannot be checked. The germline V gene has CDR1 SNHLY and CDR2 FYNNEI. The CDR3 loop spans 14 amino acids. The CDR3 reads CASGIAGGPREQFF.

The gene calls are TRBV7-9 and TRBJ1-4; TCRdb's assignment of TRBD1 cannot be checked, as there is no DNA. This CDR3 spans 15 amino acids. Germline V gives CDR1 SEHNR, CDR2 FQNEAQ (reference sequence). CDR3 in amino acids: CASSPWRQGSEKLFF.

The CDR3 sequence is CAWSVLTGDFDTQYF. The chain is built from TRBV30 and TRBJ2-3; checking the TCRdb D call of TRBD1 is not possible without DNA. This CDR3 region has 15 residues. Looked up from germline, CDR1 is GTSNPN and CDR2 is SVGIG (reference sequence).